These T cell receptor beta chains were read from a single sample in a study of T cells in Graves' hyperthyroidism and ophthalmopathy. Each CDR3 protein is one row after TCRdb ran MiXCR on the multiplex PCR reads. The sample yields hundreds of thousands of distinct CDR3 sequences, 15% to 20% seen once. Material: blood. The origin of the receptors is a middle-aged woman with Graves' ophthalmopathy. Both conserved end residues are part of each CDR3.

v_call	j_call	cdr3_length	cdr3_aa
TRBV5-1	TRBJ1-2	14	CASSLSSYGYGYTF
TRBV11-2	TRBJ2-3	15	CASSSDSFGADTQYF
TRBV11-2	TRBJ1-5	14	CASSLVGPDQPQHF
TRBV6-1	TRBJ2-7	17	CASSPLPTGSITYEQYF
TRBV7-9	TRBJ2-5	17	CASSLLSGGRAPETQYF
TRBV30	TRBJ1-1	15	CAWSVLLTVRRGAFF
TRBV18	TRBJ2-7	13	CASSLREDDEQYF
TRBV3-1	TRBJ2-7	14	CASSWTGRSYEQYF
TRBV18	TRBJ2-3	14	CASHPAGPGDTQYF
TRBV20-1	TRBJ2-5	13	CSASLSGGETQYF
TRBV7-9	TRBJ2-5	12	CASSLSPETQYF
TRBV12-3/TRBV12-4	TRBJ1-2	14	CASSLSGGFPGYTF
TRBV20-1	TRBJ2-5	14	CSAILAGVGETQYF
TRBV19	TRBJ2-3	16	CASSMRGDRSTDTQYF
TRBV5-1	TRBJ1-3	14	CASSSPGNGNTIYF
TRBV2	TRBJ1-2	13	CASSRSPGGGYTF
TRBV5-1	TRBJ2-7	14	CASSLSGGNYEQYF
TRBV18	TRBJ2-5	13	CASSRTTQETQYF
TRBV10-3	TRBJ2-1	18	CAMSRLAGDFGEWNEQFF
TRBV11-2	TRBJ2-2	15	CASSLALANTGELFF
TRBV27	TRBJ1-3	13	CASWPHSGNTIYF
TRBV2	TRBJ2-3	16	CASSPTAGVITDTQYF
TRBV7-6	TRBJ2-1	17	CASSLMDGTGAYNEQFF
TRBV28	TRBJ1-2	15	CASSLGLDSSYGYTF
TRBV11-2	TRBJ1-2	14	CASSLSRTGLGYTF
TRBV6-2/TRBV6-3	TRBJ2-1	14	CATTDASSYNEQFF
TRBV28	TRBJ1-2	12	CASSSVTYGYTF
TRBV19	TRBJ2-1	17	CASSGLGRQSSYNEQFF
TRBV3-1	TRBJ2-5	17	CASSPFAGTSVYETQYF
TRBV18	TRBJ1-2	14	CASSPPGASLGYTF
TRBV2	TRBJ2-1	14	CASKRTSGYNEQFF
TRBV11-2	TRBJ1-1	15	CASSSPRDRGTEAFF
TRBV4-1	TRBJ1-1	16	CASSQAEGVDSPEAFF
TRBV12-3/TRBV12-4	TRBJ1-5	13	CASGRGGNQPQHF
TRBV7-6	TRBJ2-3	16	CASSLMTGLGTDTQYF
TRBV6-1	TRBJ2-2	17	CASSERGRGWNTGELFF
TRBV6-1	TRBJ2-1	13	CASREGAYNEQFF
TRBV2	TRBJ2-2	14	CASSEAGWSGELFF
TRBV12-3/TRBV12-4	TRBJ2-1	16	CASSRLGGSGMNEQFF
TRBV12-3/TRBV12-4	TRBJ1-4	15	CASSFGLGAAEKLFF
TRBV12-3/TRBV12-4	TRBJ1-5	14	CANSQAFDGQPQHF
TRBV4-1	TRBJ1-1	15	CASSWGRGMNTEAFF
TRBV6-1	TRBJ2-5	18	CASLWIPGIHSEVETQYF
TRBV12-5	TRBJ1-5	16	CASGTGTVYSNQPQHF
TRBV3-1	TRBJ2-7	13	CASSQVSGGKEYF
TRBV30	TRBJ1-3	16	CAWSVRDLFLGNTIYF
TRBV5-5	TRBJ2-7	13	CASSLVYSYEQHF
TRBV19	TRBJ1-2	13	CASSVPGGSGYTF
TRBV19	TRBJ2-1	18	CASSGTLFLGGSYNEQFF
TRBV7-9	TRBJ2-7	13	CASSQTGAYEQYF
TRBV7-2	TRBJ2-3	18	CASSLAGRASTGTDTQYF
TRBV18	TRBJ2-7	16	CASSPLGEMRAYEQYF
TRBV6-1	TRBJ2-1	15	CASSAYGTKYNEQFF